A selection of T cell receptor beta chains follows, all from one sample in a study of shared clonotypes between healthy human individuals. Sequencing was performed with immunoSEQ multiplex PCR; in TCRdb, only in-frame clones are kept and a portion is missing. The sample includes about 2 million clones, roughly 94% of them seen just once. Sequenced input: naive CD8+ T cells sorted from blood. Receptors were obtained from a man younger than 35 in good health. Each CDR3 is given with its conserved first and last residue. Each record gives: CDR3 length, clone size, V gene, J gene, D gene, CDR3 DNA, CDR3 protein. The D gene is left open where the match is weak. Only part of the rows carry a size: once, few, many, or a class if the clone is expanded.

13	NA	TRBV4-1	TRBJ1-1	NA	TGCGCCAGCAGCTATCAAGGGAACACTGAAGCTTTCTTT	CASSYQGNTEAFF
15	once	TRBV9	TRBJ2-1	NA	TGTGCCAGCAGCGTATATGATAGCTCCTACAATGAGCAGTTCTTC	CASSVYDSSYNEQFF
11	NA	TRBV28	TRBJ1-3	NA	TGTGCCAGCAGCTCTCCAGTGGCCATATATTTT	CASSSPVAIYF
14	NA	TRBV10-1	TRBJ1-1	NA	TGCGCCAGCTCCGAGGTCGAGGGAGAAACTGAAGCTTTCTTT	CASSEVEGETEAFF
16	NA	TRBV5-1	TRBJ2-2	NA	TGCGCCAGCAGCCCCGGGACAAGCTACAACACCGGGGAGCTGTTTTTT	CASSPGTSYNTGELFF
13	NA	TRBV6-5	TRBJ1-1	NA	TGTGCCAGCAGTTACTCGGGGGACTATGAAGCTTTCTTT	CASSYSGDYEAFF
12	NA	TRBV11-3	TRBJ2-3	NA	TGTGCCAGCAGCTTAGGTGAGGATACGCAGTATTTT	CASSLGEDTQYF
14	NA	TRBV4-2	TRBJ1-5	TRBD1	TGTGCCAGCAGCCCGCAGGGGGCAAATCAGCCCCAGCATTTT	CASSPQGANQPQHF
17	NA	TRBV9	TRBJ2-1	TRBD2	TGTGCCAGCAGCGTATCAAGAGCGGGGGGAATCTACAATGAGCAGTTCTTC	CASSVSRAGGIYNEQFF
12	NA	TRBV27	TRBJ1-1	NA	TGTGCCGTAGCAGGGAGTTCCACTGAAGCTTTCTTT	CAVAGSSTEAFF
13	NA	TRBV19	TRBJ1-5	TRBD1	TGTGCCAGTATGGAGACAGGGAATCAGCCCCAGCATTTT	CASMETGNQPQHF
13	NA	TRBV2	TRBJ2-7	NA	TGTGCCAGCAGTGAAGAGACTACCTACGAGCAGTACTTC	CASSEETTYEQYF
13	NA	TRBV11-2	TRBJ2-3	NA	TGTGCCAGCAGCTCCCCAGGAGCAGATACGCAGTATTTT	CASSSPGADTQYF
15	NA	TRBV19	TRBJ1-5	NA	TGTGCCAGTAGTCAACAGGAATATAGCAATCAGCCCCAGCATTTT	CASSQQEYSNQPQHF
11	NA	TRBV27	TRBJ2-1	NA	TGTGCCAGCAGTTTGGGTATGGAGCAGTTCTTC	CASSLGMEQFF
13	NA	TRBV28	TRBJ1-5	NA	TGTGCCAGCAGTCAGAGGAACGATCAGCCCCAGCATTTT	CASSQRNDQPQHF
16	NA	TRBV7-9	TRBJ2-2	NA	TGTGCCAGCAGCTTAGATACAGGGACGAACACCGGGGAGCTGTTTTTT	CASSLDTGTNTGELFF
15	NA	TRBV6-5	TRBJ1-1	NA	TGTGCCAGCAGTTACTCGACCCAGGCGAACACTGAAGCTTTCTTT	CASSYSTQANTEAFF
13	NA	TRBV29-1	TRBJ2-7	NA	TGCAGCGTTTCGGGGCCAGTGCACTACGAGCAGTACTTC	CSVSGPVHYEQYF
19	NA	TRBV13	TRBJ2-5	TRBD2	TGTGCCAGCAGCTTAGGTTTTCTAGCGGGAGGGCCAAGGAAAGAGACCCAGTACTTC	CASSLGFLAGGPRKETQYF
16	NA	TRBV5-8	TRBJ2-5	TRBD2	TGTGCCAGCAGCTTCGGGACTAGCGGGTACCAAGAGACCCAGTACTTC	CASSFGTSGYQETQYF
13	NA	TRBV2	TRBJ2-1	NA	TGTGCCAGCAGTTTAAGGGGGGGCAATGAGCAGTTCTTC	CASSLRGGNEQFF
17	NA	TRBV7-9	TRBJ2-1	TRBD2	TGTGCCAGCAGCTTAGCCCCCTACATAGCGGGGGGGTATGAGCAGTTCTTC	CASSLAPYIAGGYEQFF
11	NA	TRBV29-1	TRBJ2-1	NA	TGCAGCGTGGGCATATACAATGAGCAGTTCTTC	CSVGIYNEQFF
12	NA	TRBV18	TRBJ1-5	NA	TGTGCCAGCTCACCACCTGACCAGCCCCAGCATTTT	CASSPPDQPQHF
17	NA	TRBV9	TRBJ2-3	NA	TGTGCCAGCAGCGTAGAGTCAGCGGGTTTTCCCACAGATACGCAGTATTTT	CASSVESAGFPTDTQYF